What follows describes a single TCR beta chain. The V gene end was trimmed by 6 bases and the J gene end by 7 bases; junction bases not matched to a gene: 11. The CDR3 consists of 16 residues. Germline values: CDR1 SGHVS, CDR2 FQNEAQ. These data belong to a study of blood T cell repertoires in COVID-19. Method: immunoSEQ multiplex PCR; TCRdb's copy keeps in-frame clones and lacks some. The sample has over 250,000 clones, over 65% seen once. This sequence was found in a woman of 80 years or more with acute or convalescent COVID-19. Sequenced sample: peripheral blood. The chain is built from TRBV7-8 and TRBJ1-6; 8 bases agree with TRBD1. CDR3 sequence: CASRWTGKGRNSPLHF. The CDR3 bases are TGTGCCAGCAGATGGACAGGGAAGGGTCGAAATTCACCCCTCCACTTT.